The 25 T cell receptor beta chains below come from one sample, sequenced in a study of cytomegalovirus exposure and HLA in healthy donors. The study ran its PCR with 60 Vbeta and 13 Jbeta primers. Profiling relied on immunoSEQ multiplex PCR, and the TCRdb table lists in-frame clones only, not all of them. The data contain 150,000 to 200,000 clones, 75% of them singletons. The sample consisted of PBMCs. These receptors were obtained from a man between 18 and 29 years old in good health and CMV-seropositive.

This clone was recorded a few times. Here the CDR3 DNA reads TGCAGCGTTGAAGGGGGGACAGGGGGCTTGGGAAACACCATATATTTT. It codes for CSVEGGTGGLGNTIYF. The V gene is TRBV29-1, the J gene TRBJ1-3, with TRBD1 matching 12 bases. Germline V gene data show CDR1 as SQVTM and CDR2 as ANQGSEA. This CDR3 has 16 residues. V shed 1 base and J 4 bases; nucleotides not matched to a gene: 5.

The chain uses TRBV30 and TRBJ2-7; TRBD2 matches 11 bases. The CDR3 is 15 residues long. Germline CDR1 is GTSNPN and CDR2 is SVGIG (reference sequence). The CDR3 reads CTGSPIAGGPHEQYF. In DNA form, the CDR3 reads TGTACCGGTTCCCCCATAGCGGGAGGGCCTCACGAGCAGTACTTC.

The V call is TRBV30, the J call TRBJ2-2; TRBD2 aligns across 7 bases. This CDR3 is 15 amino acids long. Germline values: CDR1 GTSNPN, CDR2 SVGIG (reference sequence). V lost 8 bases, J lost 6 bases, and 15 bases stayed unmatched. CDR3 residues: CARTGEGGYAGELFF. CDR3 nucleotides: TGTGCCCGGACGGGGGAGGGCGGGTATGCCGGGGAGCTGTTTTTT.

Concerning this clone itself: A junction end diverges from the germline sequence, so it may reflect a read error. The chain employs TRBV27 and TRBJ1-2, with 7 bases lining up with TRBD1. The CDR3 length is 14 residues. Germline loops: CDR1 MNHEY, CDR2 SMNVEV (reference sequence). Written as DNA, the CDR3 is TGTGCCAGCAGGAGACAGGGTGGGAGCTATGGCTACCCCTTC. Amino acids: CASRRQGGSYGYPF.

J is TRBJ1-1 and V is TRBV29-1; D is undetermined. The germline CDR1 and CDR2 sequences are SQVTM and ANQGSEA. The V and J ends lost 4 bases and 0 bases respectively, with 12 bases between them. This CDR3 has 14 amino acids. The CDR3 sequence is CSVASLTMNTEAFF. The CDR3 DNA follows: TGCAGCGTTGCTTCGCTAACCATGAACACTGAAGCTTTCTTT. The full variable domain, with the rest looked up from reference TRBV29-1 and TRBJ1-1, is SAVISQKPSRDICQRGTSLTIQCQVDSQVTMMFWYRQQPGQSLTLIATANQGSEATYESGFVIDKFPISRPNLTFSTLTVSNMSPEDSSIYLCSVASLTMNTEAFFGQGTRLTVV.

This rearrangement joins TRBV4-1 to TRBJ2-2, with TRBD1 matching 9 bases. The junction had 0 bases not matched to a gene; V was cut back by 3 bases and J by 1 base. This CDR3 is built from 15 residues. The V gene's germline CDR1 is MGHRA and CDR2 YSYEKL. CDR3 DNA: TGCGCCAGCAGCCAGGGACAGGGGAACACCGGGGAGCTGTTTTTT. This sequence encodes CASSQGQGNTGELFF.

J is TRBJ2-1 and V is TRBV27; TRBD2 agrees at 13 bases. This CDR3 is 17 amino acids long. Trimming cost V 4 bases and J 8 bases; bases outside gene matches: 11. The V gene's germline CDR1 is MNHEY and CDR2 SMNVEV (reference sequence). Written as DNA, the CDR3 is TGTGCCAGCAGTTCCCTAACCGGGACTAGCGGGATTGATGAGCAGTTCTTC. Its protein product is CASSSLTGTSGIDEQFF.

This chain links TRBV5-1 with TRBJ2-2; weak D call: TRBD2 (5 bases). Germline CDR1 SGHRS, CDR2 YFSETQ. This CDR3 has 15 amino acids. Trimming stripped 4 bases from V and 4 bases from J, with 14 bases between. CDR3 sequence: CASSLEGWGTGELFF. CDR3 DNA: TGCGCCAGCAGCCTCGAGGGATGGGGCACCGGGGAGCTGTTTTTT.

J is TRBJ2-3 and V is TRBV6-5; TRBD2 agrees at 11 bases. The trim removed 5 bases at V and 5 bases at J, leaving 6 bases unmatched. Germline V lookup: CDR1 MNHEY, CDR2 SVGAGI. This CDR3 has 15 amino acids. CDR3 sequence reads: CASSILAGVVDTQYF. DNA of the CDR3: TGTGCCAGCAGTATACTAGCGGGAGTTGTAGATACGCAGTATTTT.

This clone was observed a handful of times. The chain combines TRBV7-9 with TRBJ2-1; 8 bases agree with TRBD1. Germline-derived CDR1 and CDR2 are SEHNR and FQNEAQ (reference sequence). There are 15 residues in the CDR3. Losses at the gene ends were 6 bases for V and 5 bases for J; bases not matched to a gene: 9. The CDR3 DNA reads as TGTGCCAGCAGTTTTTTCCAGGGGGCAAACAATGAGCAGTTCTTC. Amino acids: CASSFFQGANNEQFF.

The CDR3 DNA sequence: TGTGCCAGCAGCTTAGCGGGAGAGCAGTACTTC. The encoded protein is CASSLAGEQYF. J is TRBJ2-5 and V is TRBV11-2; tentative D call: TRBD2 (6 bases). This CDR3 is built from 11 residues. The V gene's germline CDR1 is SGHAT and CDR2 FQNNGV. Trimming cost V 1 base and J 11 bases, with 8 bases left between them.

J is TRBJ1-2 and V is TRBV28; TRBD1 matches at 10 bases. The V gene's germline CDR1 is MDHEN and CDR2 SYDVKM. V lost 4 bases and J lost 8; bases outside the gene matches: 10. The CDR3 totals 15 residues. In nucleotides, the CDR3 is TGTGCCAGCAGTTCAACGACAGGGGGCGCCGGGGGCTACACCTTC. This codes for CASSSTTGGAGGYTF.

The CDR3 DNA sequence: TGTGCCAGCTCGCCTAGAAATGAGGAGACCCAGTACTTC. Translating it yields CASSPRNEETQYF. The chain links TRBV18 to TRBJ2-5, with unresolved D. The CDR3 has 13 residues. V lost 6 bases and J 5 bases, leaving 13 bases between the germline ends. Per the germline V gene, CDR1 is KGHSH and CDR2 is LQKENI.

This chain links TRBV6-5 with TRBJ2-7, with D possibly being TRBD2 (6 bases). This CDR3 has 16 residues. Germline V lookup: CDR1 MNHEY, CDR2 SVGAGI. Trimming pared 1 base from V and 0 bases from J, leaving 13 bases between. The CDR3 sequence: CASSYLADPSSYEQYF. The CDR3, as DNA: TGTGCCAGCAGTTACTTAGCGGATCCGAGCTCCTACGAGCAGTACTTC.

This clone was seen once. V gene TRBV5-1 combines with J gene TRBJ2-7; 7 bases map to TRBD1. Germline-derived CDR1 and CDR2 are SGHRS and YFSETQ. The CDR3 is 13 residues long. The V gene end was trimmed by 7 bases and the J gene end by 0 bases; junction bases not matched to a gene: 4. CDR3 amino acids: CASRRDSSYEQYF. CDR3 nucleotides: TGCGCCAGCCGTAGGGACAGCTCCTACGAGCAGTACTTC.

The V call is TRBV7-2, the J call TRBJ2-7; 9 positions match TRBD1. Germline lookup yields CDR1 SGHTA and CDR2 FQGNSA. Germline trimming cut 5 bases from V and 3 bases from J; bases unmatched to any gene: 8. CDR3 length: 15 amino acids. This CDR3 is CASSPRTGAYYEQYF. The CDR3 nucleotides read TGTGCCAGCAGCCCCCGGACAGGGGCTTACTACGAGCAGTACTTC.

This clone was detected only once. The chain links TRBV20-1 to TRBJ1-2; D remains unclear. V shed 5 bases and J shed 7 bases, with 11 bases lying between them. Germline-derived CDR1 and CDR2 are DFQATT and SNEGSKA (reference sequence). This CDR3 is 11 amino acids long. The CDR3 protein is CSARGAPGYTF. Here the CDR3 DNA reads TGCAGTGCTCGGGGTGCCCCTGGCTACACCTTC.

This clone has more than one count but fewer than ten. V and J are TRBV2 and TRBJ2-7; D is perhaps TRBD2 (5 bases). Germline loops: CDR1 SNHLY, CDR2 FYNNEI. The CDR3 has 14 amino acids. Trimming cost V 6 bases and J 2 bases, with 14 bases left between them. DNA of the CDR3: TGTGCCAGCAGCCCGAGGAGCGGCCCCTACGAGCAGTACTTC. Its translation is CASSPRSGPYEQYF. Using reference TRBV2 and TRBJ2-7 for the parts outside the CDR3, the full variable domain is EPEVTQTPSHQVTQMGQEVILRCVPISNHLYFYWYRQILGQKVEFLVSFYNNEISEKSEIFDDQFSVERPDGSNFTLKIRSTKLEDSAMYFCASSPRSGPYEQYFGPGTRLTVT.

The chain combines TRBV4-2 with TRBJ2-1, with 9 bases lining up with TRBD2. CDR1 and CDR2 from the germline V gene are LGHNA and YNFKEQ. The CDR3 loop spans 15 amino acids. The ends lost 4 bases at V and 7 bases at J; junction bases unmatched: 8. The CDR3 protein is CASSLNSGSVNEQFF. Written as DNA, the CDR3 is TGTGCCAGCAGCCTCAATAGCGGGAGTGTTAATGAGCAGTTCTTC.

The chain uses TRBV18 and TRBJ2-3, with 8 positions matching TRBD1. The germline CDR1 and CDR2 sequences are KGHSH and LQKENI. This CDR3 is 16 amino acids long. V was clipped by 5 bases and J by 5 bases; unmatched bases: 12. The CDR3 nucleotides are TGTGCCAGCTCAGACAGGGGCCCGGAGATCGGAGATACGCAGTATTTT. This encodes CASSDRGPEIGDTQYF.

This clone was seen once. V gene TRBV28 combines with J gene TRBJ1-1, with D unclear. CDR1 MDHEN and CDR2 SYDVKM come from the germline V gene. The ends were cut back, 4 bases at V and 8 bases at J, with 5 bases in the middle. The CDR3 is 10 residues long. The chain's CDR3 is CASSSLEAFF. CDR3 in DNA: TGTGCCAGCAGTTCCCTAGAAGCTTTCTTT.

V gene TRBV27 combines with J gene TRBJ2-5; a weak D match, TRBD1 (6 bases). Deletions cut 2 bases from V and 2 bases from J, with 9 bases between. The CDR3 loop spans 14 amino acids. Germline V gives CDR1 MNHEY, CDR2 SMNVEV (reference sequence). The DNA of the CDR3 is TGTGCCAGCAGTTTACTCGGACAGCAAGAGACCCAGTACTTC. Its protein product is CASSLLGQQETQYF.

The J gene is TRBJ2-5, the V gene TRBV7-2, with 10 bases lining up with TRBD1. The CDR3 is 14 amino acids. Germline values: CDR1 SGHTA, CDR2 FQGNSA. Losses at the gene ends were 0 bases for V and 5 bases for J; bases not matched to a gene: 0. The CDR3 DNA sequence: TGTGCCAGCAGCTTAGCGGGACAGGGGGAGACCCAGTACTTC. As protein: CASSLAGQGETQYF.

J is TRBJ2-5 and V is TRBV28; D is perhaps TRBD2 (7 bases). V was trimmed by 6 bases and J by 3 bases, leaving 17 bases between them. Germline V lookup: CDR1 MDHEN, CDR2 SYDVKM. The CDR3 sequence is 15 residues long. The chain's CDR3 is CASSEGGEREETQYF. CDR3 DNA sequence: TGTGCCAGCAGCGAGGGGGGGGAGAGGGAAGAGACCCAGTACTTC. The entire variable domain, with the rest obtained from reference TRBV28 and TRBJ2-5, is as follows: DVKVTQSSRYLVKRTGEKVFLECVQDMDHENMFWYRQDPGLGLRLIYFSYDVKMKEKGDIPEGYSVSREKKERFSLILESASTNQTSMYLCASSEGGEREETQYFGPGTRLLVL.

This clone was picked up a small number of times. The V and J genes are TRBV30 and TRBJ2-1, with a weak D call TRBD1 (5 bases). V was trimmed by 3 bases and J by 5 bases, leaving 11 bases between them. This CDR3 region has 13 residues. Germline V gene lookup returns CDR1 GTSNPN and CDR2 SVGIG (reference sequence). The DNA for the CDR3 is TGTGCCTGGAGCGGGCCCAGGGACAATGAGCAGTTCTTC. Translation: CAWSGPRDNEQFF.